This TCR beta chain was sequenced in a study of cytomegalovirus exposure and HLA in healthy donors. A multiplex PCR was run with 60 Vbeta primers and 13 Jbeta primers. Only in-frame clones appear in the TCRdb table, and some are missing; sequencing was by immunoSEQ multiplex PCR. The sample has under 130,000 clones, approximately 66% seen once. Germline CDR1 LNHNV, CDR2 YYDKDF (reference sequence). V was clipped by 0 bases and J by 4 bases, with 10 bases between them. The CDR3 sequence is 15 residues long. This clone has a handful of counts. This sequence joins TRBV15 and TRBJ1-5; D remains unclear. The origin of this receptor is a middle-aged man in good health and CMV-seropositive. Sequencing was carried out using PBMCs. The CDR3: CATSRDLPGNQPQHF. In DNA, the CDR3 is TGTGCCACCAGCAGAGATCTACCGGGGAATCAGCCCCAGCATTTT.